Listed below are T cell receptor beta chains from one sample, sequenced in a study of cytomegalovirus exposure and HLA in healthy donors. Clones were sequenced by immunoSEQ multiplex PCR, and TCRdb holds only the in-frame ones, with some missing. The data hold about 160,000 clones, with approximately 84% observed a single time. Sequencing was performed on PBMCs. Source of these receptors: a male donor in good health and CMV-seropositive. The CDR3 runs from the conserved cysteine through the conserved F or W. D genes are given only for firm matches. Size is stated for part of the rows, as once, few or many counts, or as a class when the clone is expanded.

clone size | J gene | D gene | V gene | CDR3 DNA | CDR3 protein
NA | TRBJ2-7 | TRBD1 | TRBV30 | TGTGCCTGGAGAGGGACAGGGGGCCACGAGCAGTACTTC | CAWRGTGGHEQYF
NA | TRBJ2-1 | TRBD2 | TRBV13 | TGTGCCAGCAGCTTAGCCCTAGCGGGAGGGGTCCATGAGCAGTTCTTC | CASSLALAGGVHEQFF
once | TRBJ2-3 | TRBD2 | TRBV9 | TGTGCCAGCAGCGCCCCCTTGGCCGCGGGAGAGACAGATACGCAGTATTTT | CASSAPLAAGETDTQYF
once | TRBJ1-5 | NA | TRBV7-9 | TGTGCCAGCAGCTTAGGCCTGGGATTTACTGGGGGGCAGCCCCAGCATTTT | CASSLGLGFTGGQPQHF
NA | TRBJ1-1 | NA | TRBV14 | TGTGCCAGCAGCCTACACATGAACACTGAAGCTTTCTTT | CASSLHMNTEAFF
NA | TRBJ2-1 | TRBD2 | TRBV6-5 | TGTGCCAGCGACCGGACTAGCGGCAAACAGCAGTTCTTC | CASDRTSGKQQFF
NA | TRBJ2-3 | NA | TRBV5-1 | TGCGCCAGCAGCTTTTCCGGGAGCACAGATACGCAGTATTTT | CASSFSGSTDTQYF
few | TRBJ1-1 | TRBD1 | TRBV2 | TGTGCCAGCAGAGGACAGGTAAACACTGAAGCTTTCTTT | CASRGQVNTEAFF
NA | TRBJ2-6 | TRBD2 | TRBV15 | TGTGCCACCAGCCGTATTGGGGGGGTAGGGGCCAACGTCCTGACTTTC | CATSRIGGVGANVLTF
NA | TRBJ1-6 | NA | TRBV27 | TGTGCCAGCAGTTTAACGGGGAGAAGTCAGCCCCTCCACTTT | CASSLTGRSQPLHF
NA | TRBJ2-1 | NA | TRBV7-3 | TGTGCCAGCAGCTTAAGGATGGGGGGGCTACGCTCCTACAATGAGCAGTTCTTC | CASSLRMGGLRSYNEQFF
NA | TRBJ2-1 | TRBD1 | TRBV6-1 | TGTGCCAGCAGGCTAACAGGGGTAGGGGAGCAGTTCTTC | CASRLTGVGEQFF
once | TRBJ2-2 | NA | TRBV11-3 | TGTGCCAGCAGCTTAGAAGGGGGGGGAAACACCGGGGAGCTGTTTTTT | CASSLEGGGNTGELFF
few | TRBJ1-2 | NA | TRBV6-5 | TGTGCCAGCAGTTCGGTACTTGGAGATGGCTACACCTTC | CASSSVLGDGYTF
NA | TRBJ1-5 | NA | TRBV27 | TGTGCCAGCAGTCCACTAACAGGGAAGGGTCAGCCCCAGCATTTT | CASSPLTGKGQPQHF
NA | TRBJ1-2 | NA | TRBV5-6 | TGTGCCAGCAGCTTGGCACAAAACTATGGCTACACCTTC | CASSLAQNYGYTF
NA | TRBJ2-1 | TRBD2 | TRBV7-9 | TGTGCCAGCAGCTTTAGCGGGAGCTCCTACAATGAGCAGTTCTTC | CASSFSGSSYNEQFF
NA | TRBJ1-1 | NA | TRBV15 | TGTGCCACCAGCAGAGATGGGGCAGGGGTGAACACTGAAGCTTTCTTT | CATSRDGAGVNTEAFF
NA | TRBJ1-3 | TRBD1 | TRBV9 | TGTGCCAGCAGCACCGGGACAGGGCTTGGAAACACCATATATTTT | CASSTGTGLGNTIYF
few | TRBJ2-1 | NA | TRBV7-9 | TGTGCCAGCAGCTTAGAGGAGAGCTCCTACAATGAGCAGTTCTTC | CASSLEESSYNEQFF
NA | TRBJ2-1 | TRBD2 | TRBV7-2 | TGTGCCAGCAGCAGGACGGGACTAGCGGGGAATGAGCAGTTCTTC | CASSRTGLAGNEQFF
NA | TRBJ1-4 | TRBD1 | TRBV6-5 | TGTGCCAGCAGTACGACAGGGCTGCCTGGTCCGAAACTGTTTTTT | CASSTTGLPGPKLFF
NA | TRBJ1-6 | NA | TRBV5-6 | TGTGCCAGCAGCTTCGGGGGGCGCGGAAGATTGTCACCCCTCCACTTT | CASSFGGRGRLSPLHF
NA | TRBJ2-3 | TRBD2 | TRBV11-3 | TGTGCCAGCAGCTTAGCTTTAGAGGCTAGCGGGAGGGCCAGAGATACGCAGTATTTT | CASSLALEASGRARDTQYF
NA | TRBJ1-1 | NA | TRBV7-9 | TGTTCCAGCAGTGGAGGGGTTGACGCTTTCTTT | CSSSGGVDAFF
NA | TRBJ2-7 | NA | TRBV29-1 | TGCAGCTCAACGACTGGGTACGAGCAGTACTTC | CSSTTGYEQYF
NA | TRBJ1-4 | TRBD1 | TRBV4-1 | TGCGCCAGCAGCCCGCCGGGACAGGGAGGAGAAAAACTGTTTTTT | CASSPPGQGGEKLFF
NA | TRBJ2-4 | TRBD1 | TRBV7-9 | TGTGCCAGCAGCTTGCCCCGGGACAGGGGGTCAGCCAAAAACATTCAGTACTTC | CASSLPRDRGSAKNIQYF
NA | TRBJ2-5 | TRBD2 | TRBV4-1 | TGCGCCAGCAGCCAAGATTCGGCTAGCGGATCCTTCCTGGGAGAGACCCAGTACTTC | CASSQDSASGSFLGETQYF
NA | TRBJ2-3 | NA | TRBV5-1 | TGCGCCAGCAGCTTCTCTTCGGGGGGCACAGATACGCAGTATTTT | CASSFSSGGTDTQYF
NA | TRBJ2-3 | TRBD2 | TRBV7-9 | TGTGCCAGCAGCTTATTCGGCGCTCCGGGACTAGCGGTCACAGATACGCAGTATTTT | CASSLFGAPGLAVTDTQYF
NA | TRBJ2-7 | NA | TRBV7-9 | TGTGCCAGCAGCTTAGCAGATGGCTCCAGCGAGCAGTACTTC | CASSLADGSSEQYF
NA | TRBJ2-7 | NA | TRBV2 | TGTGCCAGCAGTGAGAAACAGTGGTCCTACGAGCAGTACTTC | CASSEKQWSYEQYF
NA | TRBJ2-2 | TRBD2 | TRBV11-2 | TGTGCCAGCAGCCTTTACCCTGGGACTAGCGGGAGGGCCACCGGGGAGCTGTTTTTT | CASSLYPGTSGRATGELFF
NA | TRBJ1-5 | NA | TRBV19 | TGTGCCAGTAAGGTCGGGGGCAATCAGCCCCAGCATTTT | CASKVGGNQPQHF
NA | TRBJ2-3 | TRBD1 | TRBV28 | TGTGCCAGCAGGGACAGGGACAGATCCACAGATACGCAGTATTTT | CASRDRDRSTDTQYF
NA | TRBJ2-6 | NA | TRBV10-3 | TGTGCCATCAGTGGATCTAAGGAGAGGGCGGGCTCTGGGGCCAACGTCCTGACTTTC | CAISGSKERAGSGANVLTF
few | TRBJ2-3 | NA | TRBV25-1 | TGTGCCAGCAGTGTGGGGAGCGGGAGCACAGATACGCAGTATTTT | CASSVGSGSTDTQYF
once | TRBJ2-3 | TRBD2 | TRBV5-1 | TGCGCCAGCAGCTTGGTTGGGACTAGCGGGAGTCGGGCAGATACGCAGTATTTT | CASSLVGTSGSRADTQYF
NA | TRBJ2-1 | TRBD2 | TRBV11-3 | TGTGCCAGCAGCTCCCCGAGAGCGGGGAATGAGCAGTTCTTC | CASSSPRAGNEQFF
NA | TRBJ2-3 | TRBD2 | TRBV11-1 | TGTGCCAGCAGCTATTGGACTAGCGGGGCAGATACGCAGTATTTT | CASSYWTSGADTQYF
NA | TRBJ2-3 | TRBD2 | TRBV5-1 | TGCGCCAGCAGCACCAAAAGCGGGGGGACTAGCACAGATACGCAGTATTTT | CASSTKSGGTSTDTQYF
NA | TRBJ1-1 | NA | TRBV2 | TGTGCCAGCAGTGAAGAGGGGTCCTACACTGAAGCTTTCTTT | CASSEEGSYTEAFF
NA | TRBJ1-6 | NA | TRBV6-1 | TGTGCCAGCAGTGAAGCGCTTAACGGGGCCCTCCACTTT | CASSEALNGALHF
NA | TRBJ2-3 | TRBD2 | TRBV4-3 | TGCGCCAGCAGCCAAGATCGAGGGCTAGCGGTCACAGATACGCAGTATTTT | CASSQDRGLAVTDTQYF
NA | TRBJ2-5 | NA | TRBV5-1 | TGCGCCAGCAGCTTACAGACCTCGTCCCAAGAGACCCAGTACTTC | CASSLQTSSQETQYF
NA | TRBJ1-5 | NA | TRBV28 | TGTGCCAGCGTGGCGGGGGGAGACAATCAGCCCCAGCATTTT | CASVAGGDNQPQHF
NA | TRBJ1-1 | NA | TRBV30 | TGTGCCTGGAGTGTAAGACATGCGAACACTGAAGCTTTCTTT | CAWSVRHANTEAFF
NA | TRBJ2-1 | TRBD2 | TRBV5-1 | TGCGCCAGCAGCTTTAGCGGGAGTCTAGGCAATGAGCAGTTCTTC | CASSFSGSLGNEQFF
NA | TRBJ1-6 | NA | TRBV5-1 | TGCGCCAGCAGGGATCGAAGGACAGCTGATAATTCACCCCTCCACTTT | CASRDRRTADNSPLHF
NA | TRBJ2-7 | TRBD2 | TRBV6-1 | TGTGCCAGCAGTGGGGGGACTAGCGGCTCCTACGAGCAGTACTTC | CASSGGTSGSYEQYF
NA | TRBJ1-2 | NA | TRBV2 | TGTGCCAGCATGAGGGCTAGAGGCTATGGCTACACCTTC | CASMRARGYGYTF
NA | TRBJ1-2 | NA | TRBV12-5 | TGTGCTAGTGGTCCCCAGGGCCGTGAGGGCTACACCTTC | CASGPQGREGYTF
NA | TRBJ2-5 | TRBD1 | TRBV7-9 | TGTGCCAGCAGCTCCCGACAGGGGGCGGAGACCCAGTACTTC | CASSSRQGAETQYF
NA | TRBJ2-5 | NA | TRBV27 | TGTGCCAGCAGCCGGGCGGGGACCCAGTACTTC | CASSRAGTQYF
NA | TRBJ2-7 | NA | TRBV7-6 | TGTGCCAGCAGTTACGACCGGGACTCCATACGCGGGCAGTACTTC | CASSYDRDSIRGQYF
NA | TRBJ1-1 | TRBD1 | TRBV7-9 | TGTGCCAGCACCATCGATTTCGACAGGGCTGAAGCTTTCTTT | CASTIDFDRAEAFF
NA | TRBJ2-1 | TRBD1 | TRBV6-5 | TGTGCCAGCAGTCTACAGGGGTACAACAATGAGCAGTTCTTC | CASSLQGYNNEQFF
once | TRBJ1-5 | TRBD1 | TRBV15 | TGTGCCACCAGCAGAGATCAAGTGGGGACAGGGGAAAATCAGCCCCAGCATTTT | CATSRDQVGTGENQPQHF
NA | TRBJ2-2 | NA | TRBV7-8 | TGTGCCAGCAGCTTAGTACAAACCTACACCGGGGAGCTGTTTTTT | CASSLVQTYTGELFF